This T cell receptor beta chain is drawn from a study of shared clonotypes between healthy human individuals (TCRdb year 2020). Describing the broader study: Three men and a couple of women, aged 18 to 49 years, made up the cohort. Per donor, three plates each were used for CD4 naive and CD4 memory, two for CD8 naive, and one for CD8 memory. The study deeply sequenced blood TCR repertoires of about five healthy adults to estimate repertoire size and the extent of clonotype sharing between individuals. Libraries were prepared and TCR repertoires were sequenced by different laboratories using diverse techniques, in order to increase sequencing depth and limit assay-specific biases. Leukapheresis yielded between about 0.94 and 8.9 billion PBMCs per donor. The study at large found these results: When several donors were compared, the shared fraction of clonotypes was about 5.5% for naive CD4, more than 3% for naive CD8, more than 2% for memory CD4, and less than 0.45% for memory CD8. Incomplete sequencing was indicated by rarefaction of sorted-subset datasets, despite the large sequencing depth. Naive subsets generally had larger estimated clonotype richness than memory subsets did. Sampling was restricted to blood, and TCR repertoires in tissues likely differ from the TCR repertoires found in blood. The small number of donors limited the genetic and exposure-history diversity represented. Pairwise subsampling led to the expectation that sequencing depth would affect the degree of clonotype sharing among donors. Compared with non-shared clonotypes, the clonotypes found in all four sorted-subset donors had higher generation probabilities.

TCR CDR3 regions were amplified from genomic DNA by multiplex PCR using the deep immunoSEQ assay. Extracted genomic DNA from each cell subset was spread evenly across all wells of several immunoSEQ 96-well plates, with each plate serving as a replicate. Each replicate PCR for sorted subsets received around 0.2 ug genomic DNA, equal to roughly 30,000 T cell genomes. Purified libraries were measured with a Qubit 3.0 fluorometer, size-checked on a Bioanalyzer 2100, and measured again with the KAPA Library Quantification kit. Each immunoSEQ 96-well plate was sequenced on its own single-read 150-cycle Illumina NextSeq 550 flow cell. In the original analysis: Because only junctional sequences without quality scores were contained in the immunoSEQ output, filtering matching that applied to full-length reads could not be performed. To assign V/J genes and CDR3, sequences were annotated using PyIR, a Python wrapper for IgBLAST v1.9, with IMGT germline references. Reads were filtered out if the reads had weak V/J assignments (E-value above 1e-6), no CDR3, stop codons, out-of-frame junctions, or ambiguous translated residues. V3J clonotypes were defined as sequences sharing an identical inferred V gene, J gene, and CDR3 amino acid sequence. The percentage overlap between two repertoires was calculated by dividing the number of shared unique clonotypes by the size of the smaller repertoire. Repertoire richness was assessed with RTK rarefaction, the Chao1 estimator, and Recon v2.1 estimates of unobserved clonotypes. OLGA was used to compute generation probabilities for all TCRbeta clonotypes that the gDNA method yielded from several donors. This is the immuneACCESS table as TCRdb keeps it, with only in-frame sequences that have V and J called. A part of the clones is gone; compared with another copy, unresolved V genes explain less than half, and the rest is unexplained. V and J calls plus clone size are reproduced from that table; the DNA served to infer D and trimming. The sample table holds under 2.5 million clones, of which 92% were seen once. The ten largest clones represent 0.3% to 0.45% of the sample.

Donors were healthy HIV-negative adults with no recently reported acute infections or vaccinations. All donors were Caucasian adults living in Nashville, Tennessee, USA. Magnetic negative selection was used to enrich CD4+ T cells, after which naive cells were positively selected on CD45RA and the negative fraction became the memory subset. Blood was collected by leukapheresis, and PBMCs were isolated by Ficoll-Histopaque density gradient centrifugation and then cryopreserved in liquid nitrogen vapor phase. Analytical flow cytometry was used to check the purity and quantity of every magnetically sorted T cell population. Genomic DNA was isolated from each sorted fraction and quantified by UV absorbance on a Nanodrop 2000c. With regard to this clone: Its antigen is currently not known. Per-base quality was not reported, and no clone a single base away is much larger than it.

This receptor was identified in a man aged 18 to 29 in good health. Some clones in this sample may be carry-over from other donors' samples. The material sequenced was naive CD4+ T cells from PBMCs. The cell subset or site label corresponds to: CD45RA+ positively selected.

The DNA is TGTGCCAGCCGTTCATCCAGGGCAGATACGCAGTATTTT. It specifies CASRSSRADTQYF. The V and J segments used are TRBV6-5 and TRBJ2-3; the best D guess is TRBD1, with 5 bases matching. The germline V gene provides CDR1 MNHEY and CDR2 SVGAGI. A distance of 13 bases separates the germline ends of V and J, which lose 8 bases and 4 bases respectively. The cysteine opens and the phenylalanine closes a CDR3 of 13 amino acids. CDR3 DNA is the only sequence kept; it has 39 bases, read in frame from the first base.